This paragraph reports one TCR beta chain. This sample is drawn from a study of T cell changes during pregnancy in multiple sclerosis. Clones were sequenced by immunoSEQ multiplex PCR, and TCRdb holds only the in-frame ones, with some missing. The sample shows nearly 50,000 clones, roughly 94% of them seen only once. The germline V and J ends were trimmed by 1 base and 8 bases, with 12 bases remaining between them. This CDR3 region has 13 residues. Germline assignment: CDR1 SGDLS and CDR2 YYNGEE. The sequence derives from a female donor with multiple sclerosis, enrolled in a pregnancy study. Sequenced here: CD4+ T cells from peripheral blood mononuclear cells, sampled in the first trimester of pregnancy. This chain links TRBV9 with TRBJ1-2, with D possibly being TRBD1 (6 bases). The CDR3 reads CASSVPGAEGYTF. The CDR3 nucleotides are TGTGCCAGCAGCGTACCAGGGGCAGAGGGCTACACCTTC.